The clone carrying this T cell receptor (beta chain) was picked up a small number of times. Its antigen is still unknown. The source of the sample is a study of CD8 T cells in ankylosing spondylitis. Using its own MiXCR run on the 5' RACE reads, TCRdb lists one record per CDR3 protein. Here the sample spans 200,000 to 250,000 distinct CDR3 sequences, about 10% being singletons. Germline values: CDR1 DFQATT, CDR2 SNEGSKA (reference sequence). J was trimmed by 8 bases and V by 3 bases; bases with no gene match: 5. This CDR3 is 13 amino acids long. Study-level results: What appeared characteristic of ankylosing spondylitis blood was a TCR beta motif of fewer than ten highly homologous variants.

This clonotype was obtained from a male donor with ankylosing spondylitis or in good health (not recorded which). The chain employs TRBV20-1 and TRBJ1-3, with 9 bases lining up with TRBD1. Sequencing input: blood, either unsorted or a sorted T cell fraction (not recorded which). The CDR3 DNA sequence: TGCAGTGCTAGCAGACAGGGGGTTGACACCATATATTTT. It translates to CSASRQGVDTIYF.